Ten or more counts support the clone carrying this T cell receptor (beta chain). Its antigen is not identified. The sample is drawn from a study of Graves' ophthalmopathy and Graves' hyperthyroidism. Turning to the study itself: Peripheral blood sampling preceded any treatment and occurred at initial diagnosis. General study results and limits: In blood appeared most of the expanded thyroid clonotypes whose frequency exceeded 0.001. Separation of ophthalmopathy from stable hyperthyroidism was achieved by a 13-signature model, at about 89% sensitivity and just over 80% specificity.

Using RNA transcripts, the TCR beta CDR3 regions were amplified. Following a first-round RT-PCR that used HTBI primers, a second-round multiplex PCR was carried out. TCRdb ran MiXCR on the multiplex PCR reads and lists one entry per CDR3 protein. The table has 300,000 to 350,000 distinct CDR3 sequences, around a sixth seen once; the top ten hold approximately 13%. Germline CDR1 MNHNY, CDR2 SVGAGI (reference sequence). The CDR3 spans 19 residues. J lost 4 bases, V lost 7 bases, and 24 bases had no gene match. The TCR originated in an adult man with Graves' ophthalmopathy. This sequence joins TRBV6-6 and TRBJ1-1; TRBD1 agrees at 7 bases. The specimen sequenced was peripheral blood. CDR3 protein: CASTLNPLTGQGGGTEAFF. The CDR3 DNA is TGTGCCAGCACCCTGAACCCTTTGACAGGGCAAGGAGGCGGCACTGAAGCTTTCTTT.